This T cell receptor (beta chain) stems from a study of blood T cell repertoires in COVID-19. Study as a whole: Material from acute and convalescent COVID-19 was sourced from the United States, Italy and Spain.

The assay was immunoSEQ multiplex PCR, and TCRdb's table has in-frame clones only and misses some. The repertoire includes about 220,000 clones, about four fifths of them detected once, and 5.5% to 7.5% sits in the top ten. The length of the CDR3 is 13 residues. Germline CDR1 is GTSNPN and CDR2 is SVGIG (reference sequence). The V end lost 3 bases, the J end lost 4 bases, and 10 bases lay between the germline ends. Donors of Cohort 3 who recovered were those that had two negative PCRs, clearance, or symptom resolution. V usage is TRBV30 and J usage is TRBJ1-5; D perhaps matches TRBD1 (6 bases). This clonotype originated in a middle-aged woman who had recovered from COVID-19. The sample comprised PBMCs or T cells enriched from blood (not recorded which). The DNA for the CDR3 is TGTGCCTGGAGCCGACAGGAGAATCAGCCCCAGCATTTT. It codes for CAWSRQENQPQHF. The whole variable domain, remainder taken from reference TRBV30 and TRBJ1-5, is SQTIHQWPATLVQPVGSPLSLECTVEGTSNPNLYWYRQAAGRGLQLLFYSVGIGQISSEVPQNLSASRPQDRQFILSSKKLLLSDSGFYLCAWSRQENQPQHFGDGTRLSIL.